This T cell receptor (beta chain) was observed in a study of cytomegalovirus exposure and HLA in healthy donors. J was trimmed by 2 bases and V by 5 bases; bases with no gene match: 12. Germline CDR1 and CDR2: SGHTA and FQGTGA. CDR3 size: 17 residues. PCR used 60 Vbeta primers and 13 Jbeta primers. The protocol was immunoSEQ multiplex PCR, while the TCRdb copy is restricted to in-frame clones and leaves out a portion. Of about 120,000 clones listed, roughly 78% were seen once; the top ten hold around 3.3%. Sequencing was performed on PBMCs. The chain recombines TRBV7-3 with TRBJ1-2, with TRBD1 identical over 9 bases. This TCR was recovered from a young woman in good health and CMV-seropositive. In DNA form, the CDR3 reads TGTGCCAGCAGCCCCCCGGGACAGGGTGGGAGGAACTATGGCTACACCTTC. It specifies CASSPPGQGGRNYGYTF.